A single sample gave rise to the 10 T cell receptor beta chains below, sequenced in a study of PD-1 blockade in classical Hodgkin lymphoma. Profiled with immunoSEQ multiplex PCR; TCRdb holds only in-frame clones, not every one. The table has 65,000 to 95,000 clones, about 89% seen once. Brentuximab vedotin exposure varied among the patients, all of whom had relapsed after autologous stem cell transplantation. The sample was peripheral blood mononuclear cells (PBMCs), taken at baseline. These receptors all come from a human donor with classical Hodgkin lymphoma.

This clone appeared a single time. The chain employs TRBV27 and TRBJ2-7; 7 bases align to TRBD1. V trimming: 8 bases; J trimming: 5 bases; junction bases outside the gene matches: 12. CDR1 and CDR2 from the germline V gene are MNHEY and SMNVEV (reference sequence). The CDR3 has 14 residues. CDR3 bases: TGTGCCAGCTCTTCCCCGGGACAGTCCCACGAGCAGTACTTC. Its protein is CASSSPGQSHEQYF.

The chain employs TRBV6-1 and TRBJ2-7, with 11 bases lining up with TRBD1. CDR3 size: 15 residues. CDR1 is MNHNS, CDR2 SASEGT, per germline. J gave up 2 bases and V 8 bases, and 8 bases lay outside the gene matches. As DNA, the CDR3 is TGTGCCAGCCCCGGGGGGGGACAGGGGGCCTACGAGCAGTACTTC. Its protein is CASPGGGQGAYEQYF.

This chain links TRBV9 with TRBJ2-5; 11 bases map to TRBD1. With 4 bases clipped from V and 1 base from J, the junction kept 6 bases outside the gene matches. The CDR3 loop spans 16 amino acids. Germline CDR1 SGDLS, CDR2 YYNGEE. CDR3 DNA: TGTGCCAGCAGCTTGGGACAGGGGGTAAGCCAAGAGACCCAGTACTTC. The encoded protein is CASSLGQGVSQETQYF.

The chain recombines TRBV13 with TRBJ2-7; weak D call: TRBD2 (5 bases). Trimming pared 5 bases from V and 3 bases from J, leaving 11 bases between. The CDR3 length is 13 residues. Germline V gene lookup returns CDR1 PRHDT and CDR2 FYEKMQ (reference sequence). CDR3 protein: CASSASGNYEQYF. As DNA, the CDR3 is TGTGCCAGCAGCGCAAGCGGAAACTACGAGCAGTACTTC.

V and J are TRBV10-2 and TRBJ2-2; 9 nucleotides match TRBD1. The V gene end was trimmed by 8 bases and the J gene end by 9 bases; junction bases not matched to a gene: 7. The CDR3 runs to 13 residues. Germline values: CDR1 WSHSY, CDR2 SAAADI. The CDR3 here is CASRDREFRELFF. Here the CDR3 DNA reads TGCGCCAGCCGGGACAGGGAATTCCGGGAGCTGTTTTTT.

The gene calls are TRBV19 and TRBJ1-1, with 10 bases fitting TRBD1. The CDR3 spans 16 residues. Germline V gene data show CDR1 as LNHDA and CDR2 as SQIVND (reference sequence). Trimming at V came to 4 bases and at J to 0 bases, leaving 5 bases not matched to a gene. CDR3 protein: CASSNDRGPMNTEAFF. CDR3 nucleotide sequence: TGTGCCAGTAGTAATGACAGGGGGCCAATGAACACTGAAGCTTTCTTT.

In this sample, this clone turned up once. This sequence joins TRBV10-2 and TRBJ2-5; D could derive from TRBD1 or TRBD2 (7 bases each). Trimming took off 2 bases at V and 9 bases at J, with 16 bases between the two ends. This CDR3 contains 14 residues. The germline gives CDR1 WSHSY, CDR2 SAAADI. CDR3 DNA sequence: TGCGCCAGCAGTGAGCAGGGGGGTCGGGGGGCCCAGTACTTC. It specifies CASSEQGGRGAQYF.

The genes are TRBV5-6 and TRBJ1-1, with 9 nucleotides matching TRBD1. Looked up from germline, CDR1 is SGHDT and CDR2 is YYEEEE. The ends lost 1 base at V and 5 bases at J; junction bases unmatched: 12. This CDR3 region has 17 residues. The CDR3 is CASSLSPGTGPGTEAFF. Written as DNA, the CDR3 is TGTGCCAGCAGCTTGTCCCCCGGGACAGGGCCGGGGACTGAAGCTTTCTTT.

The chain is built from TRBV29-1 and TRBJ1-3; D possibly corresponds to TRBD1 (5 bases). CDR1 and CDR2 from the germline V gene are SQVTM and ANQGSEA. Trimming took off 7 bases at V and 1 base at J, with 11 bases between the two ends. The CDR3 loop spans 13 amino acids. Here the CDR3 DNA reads TGCAGCGCCGGAGGGGAATCTGGAAACACCATATATTTT. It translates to CSAGGESGNTIYF.

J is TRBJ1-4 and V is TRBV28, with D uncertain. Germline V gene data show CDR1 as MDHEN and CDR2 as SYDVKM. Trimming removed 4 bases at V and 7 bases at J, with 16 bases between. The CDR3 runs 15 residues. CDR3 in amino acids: CASSSSYRVSEKLFF. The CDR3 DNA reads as TGTGCCAGCAGTTCATCCTACAGAGTCTCTGAAAAACTGTTTTTT.